This T cell receptor (beta chain) was profiled in a study of T cell repertoires in cytomegalovirus infection. Study overall: In public TCR beta signatures, there were indications of both CMV infection and matching HLA type. Study findings and constraints: The cumulative frequency of public TCR beta families distinguished individuals who carried CMV together with the relevant HLA. What dominated the ex vivo response were HLA-C-restricted CMV-specific TCR beta clonotypes.

TCRdb reprocessed the reads with MiXCR, giving one entry per CDR3 protein. The sample contains some 240,000 distinct CDR3 sequences, approximately 15% of which appear only once. This clonotype came up a few times. What it binds is unknown. The origin of this receptor is a human donor in good health (CMV status not recorded). Some clones in this sample may be carry-over from other donors' samples. Material for sequencing was CD8+ T cells from PBMCs.

CDR3: CASSPRGQGSRYDEKLFF. In DNA, the CDR3 is TGTGCCAGCAGCCCGAGGGGACAGGGGAGCCGGTATGATGAAAAACTGTTTTTT. The chain joins TRBV4-2 to TRBJ1-4, with 10 bases matching TRBD1. Germline CDR1 reads LGHNA; CDR2 reads YNFKEQ. CDR3 length equals 18 residues. V lost 4 bases to trimming and J lost 6 bases; unmatched junction nucleotides: 14.